This record looks at one TCR beta chain sequence and its context. This record comes from a study of blood T cell repertoires in COVID-19. As for the study in general: The United States, Italy and Spain provided the acute and convalescent COVID-19 samples.

The CDR3 consists of 13 residues. The trim removed 4 bases at V and 1 base at J, leaving 1 base unmatched. CDR1 is ENHRY, CDR2 SYGVKD, per germline. The repertoire was sequenced with immunoSEQ multiplex PCR; TCRdb's copy has only in-frame clones and lacks some. Found here are over 30,000 clones, 80% to 90% of them singletons; the top ten hold 4.9%. The receptor was isolated from a woman aged 70 to 79 with active COVID-19. The specimen sequenced was peripheral blood. This chain links TRBV10-3 with TRBJ2-7, with TRBD2 identical over 7 bases. CDR3 region: CAISGGGSYEQYF. The CDR3, as DNA: TGTGCCATCAGTGGGGGGGGATCCTACGAGCAGTACTTC.